One and the same sample provided the 21 T cell receptor beta chains below, sequenced in a study of spatial heterogeneity in lung cancer (dated by TCRdb to about 2019). The protocol used for the library was 5' RACE. TCRdb shows the sequencer as NextSeq 500. The public reads were reprocessed in TCRdb via fastp at Q25 and MiXCR, keeping in-frame beta chains. One record per CDR3 amino acid sequence lists the most common genes and DNA. The sample table lists under 11,000 distinct CDR3 sequences, roughly 3.5% of them with a count of one. The top ten constitute around 50% of the sample. Per the publication, the time point label means: sample taken at primary tumor resection. For TCR sequencing, whole RNA was extracted from tumor and nontumor lung tissue, or from cryopreserved PBMC samples, and no cell sorting was done. The material was PBMCs, obtained at surgery. The source is a female donor with early-stage non-small cell lung cancer.

This clonotype was picked up many times. With the library built for alpha chains, this beta chain is off target and its frequency is not meaningful. The CDR3 sequence is CATSDFQADSGTDTQYF. The CDR3 region has the DNA TGTGCCACCAGTGATTTTCAGGCGGATTCTGGCACAGATACGCAGTATTTT. The chain recombines TRBV24-1 with TRBJ2-3; D is undetermined. Deletions cut 1 base from V and 1 base from J, with 14 bases between. There are 17 residues in the CDR3. Germline CDR1 KGHDR, CDR2 SFDVKD.

This clonotype was detected many times. With the library built for alpha chains, this beta chain is off target and its frequency is not meaningful. The J gene is TRBJ1-2, the V gene TRBV2; tentatively, D is TRBD1 (6 bases). The germline V gene has CDR1 SNHLY and CDR2 FYNNEI. The CDR3 runs to 13 residues. The V and J ends lost 6 bases and 8 bases respectively, with 16 bases between them. CDR3 amino acids: CASRPGQNDGYTF. The CDR3, as DNA: TGTGCCAGCAGACCCGGACAGAACGACGGCTACACCTTC. Variable domain in full (rest from reference TRBV2 and TRBJ1-2): EPEVTQTPSHQVTQMGQEVILRCVPISNHLYFYWYRQILGQKVEFLVSFYNNEISEKSEIFDDQFSVERPDGSNFTLKIRSTKLEDSAMYFCASRPGQNDGYTFGSGTRLTVV.

A word on this clonotype: A much larger clone differs by one base, so this may be a read error. The size of this beta chain means little, since it is a stray read in a library made for alpha chains. V usage is TRBV29-1 and J usage is TRBJ1-2; no clear D gene. V gave up 4 bases and J gave up 0 bases, with 6 bases separating them. The CDR3 consists of 12 residues. Germline values: CDR1 SQVTM, CDR2 ANQGSEA. The CDR3 spells CSVVSSNYGYTF. CDR3 nucleotides: TGCAGCGTTGTATCTTCTAACTATGGCTACACCTTC.

This clonotype came up many times. Being off target in a library aimed at alpha chains, this beta chain has a size of little meaning. This chain connects TRBV15 to TRBJ2-2; D may be TRBD2 (5 bases). V was trimmed by 2 bases and J by 4 bases, leaving 11 bases between them. Germline values: CDR1 LNHNV, CDR2 YYDKDF (reference sequence). This CDR3 contains 15 residues. The CDR3 protein is CATSRHKGGTGELFF. DNA for the CDR3: TGTGCCACCAGCAGACATAAAGGAGGCACCGGGGAGCTGTTTTTT.

This clonotype was recorded many times. This beta chain lies outside the target of a library built for alpha chains; its clone size means little. V is TRBV12-3 or TRBV12-4 and J is TRBJ2-1, with TRBD2 matching 12 bases. J gave up 8 bases and V 4 bases, and 6 bases lay outside the gene matches. CDR3 length: 15 residues. The CDR3 spells CASSSTSGGRDEQFF. In DNA form, the CDR3 reads TGTGCCAGCAGTTCAACTAGCGGGGGGAGGGATGAGCAGTTCTTC.

This clonotype was seen at least ten times. This beta chain slipped into a library made for alpha chains as a stray read, so its size is not meaningful. V and J are TRBV20-1 and TRBJ2-5; 9 bases map to TRBD2. After removal of 3 bases from V and 4 bases from J, the junction contained 9 bases not matched to a gene. The CDR3 runs to 15 residues. Looked up from germline, CDR1 is DFQATT and CDR2 is SNEGSKA (reference sequence). CDR3 loop: CSASGLAGYGETQYF. CDR3 sequence (DNA): TGCAGTGCTAGTGGGCTAGCGGGGTATGGAGAGACCCAGTACTTC.

This clonotype has ten or more counts. This beta chain represents an off-target read in a library built for alpha chains; its size is of limited meaning. V usage is TRBV11-2 and J usage is TRBJ2-1, with 10 bases matching TRBD2. V lost 2 bases, J lost 1 base, and 2 bases stayed unmatched. The CDR3 covers 16 residues. Germline values: CDR1 SGHAT, CDR2 FQNNGV. In nucleotides, the CDR3 is TGTGCCAGCAGCTTACTAGCGGGGGAATCCTACAATGAGCAGTTCTTC. Its translation: CASSLLAGESYNEQFF.

This clonotype was recorded at least ten times. In a library made to pick up alpha chains, this beta chain is a stray read with a size that means little. The chain links TRBV28 to TRBJ2-7, with unresolved D. The V gene lost 7 bases and the J gene lost 3 bases, with 13 bases spanning the gap. Germline CDR1 is MDHEN and CDR2 is SYDVKM. The CDR3 extends over 13 amino acids. The CDR3 sequence: CASTPGGDYEQYF. DNA for the CDR3: TGTGCCAGCACCCCCGGTGGGGACTACGAGCAGTACTTC.

This clonotype is deemed medium-sized (0.01 to 0.1%). The library was prepared for alpha chains; this beta chain is a stray read, so its frequency means little. The rearrangement uses TRBV7-2 and TRBJ2-3; no firm D call. Trimming pared 5 bases from V and 7 bases from J, leaving 7 bases between. CDR3 length equals 11 residues. CDR1 is SGHTA and CDR2 is FQGNSA in the germline V gene. The CDR3 nucleotides are TGTGCCAGCAGCCTCTCTTATACGCAGTATTTT. Translated, it gives CASSLSYTQYF.

This clonotype appeared a few times. Within a library made for alpha chains, this beta chain is off target, and its count is uninformative. This chain joins TRBV7-2 and TRBJ2-7; D is undetermined. Per germline, CDR1 SGHTA and CDR2 FQGNSA. V gave up 1 base and J gave up 1 base, with 8 bases separating them. CDR3 length equals 14 residues. The CDR3 protein is CASSLVASSYEQYF. The CDR3 nucleotides read TGTGCCAGCAGCTTAGTGGCCAGTTCCTACGAGCAGTACTTC.

Turning to this clonotype: The library was designed around alpha chains, so this beta chain is a stray read whose abundance carries little weight. In DNA, the CDR3 is TGCAGTGCTAATCGGGACAGGGGGTACGAGCAGTACTTC. It is translated as CSANRDRGYEQYF. V and J are TRBV20-1 and TRBJ2-7, with TRBD1 matching over 11 bases. The germline CDR1 and CDR2 sequences are DFQATT and SNEGSKA (reference sequence). This CDR3 is 13 amino acids long. J was trimmed by 4 bases and V by 4 bases; bases with no gene match: 3.

This clonotype was counted between two and nine times. This beta chain is an unintended read in a library built for alpha chains; its size means little. The rearrangement links TRBV12-3 or TRBV12-4 to TRBJ2-3; 9 bases agree with TRBD2. Trimming at V came to 8 bases and at J to 0 bases, leaving 12 bases not matched to a gene. This CDR3 is built from 17 residues. The CDR3 reads CASSLGAGGLSTDTQYF. CDR3 in DNA: TGTGCCAGCTCGTTGGGGGCGGGGGGGCTGAGCACAGATACGCAGTATTTT.

This clonotype was seen repeatedly, ten times or more. This beta chain is a stray read from a library made for alpha chains; its abundance is not meaningful. The chain has TRBV20-1 and TRBJ1-5; 8 nucleotides match TRBD1. The CDR3 spans 16 residues. J was trimmed by 4 bases and V by 2 bases; bases with no gene match: 10. CDR1 is DFQATT, CDR2 SNEGSKA, per germline (reference sequence). Written as DNA, the CDR3 is TGCAGTGCTAGACAGGGGGCGAAGAGTATGAATCAGCCCCAGCATTTT. It yields the protein CSARQGAKSMNQPQHF.

This clonotype came up many times. This beta chain was picked up by a library intended for alpha chains and is off target, so its count carries little meaning. The J gene is TRBJ2-4, the V gene TRBV5-4; no firm D call. This CDR3 is built from 19 residues. Trimming left V 3 bases short and J 3 bases short, with 25 bases between. The germline CDR1 and CDR2 sequences are SGHNT and YYREEE (reference sequence). The CDR3 loop is CASSSDRGSNWVGKNIQYF. DNA of the CDR3: TGTGCCAGCAGCTCGGACCGAGGTTCAAATTGGGTTGGCAAAAACATTCAGTACTTC.

As regards this clonotype: This beta chain turned up in a library designed for alpha chains; as an off-target read, its abundance says little. V gene TRBV4-1 combines with J gene TRBJ1-4; D uncertain. CDR1 and CDR2 (germline): MGHRA, YSYEKL. CDR3 length: 18 amino acids. V lost 4 bases and J lost 7, with 25 bases in between. The CDR3 protein is CASSRDDHLTTISEKLFF. The CDR3 nucleotides read TGCGCCAGCAGCCGAGACGACCATCTGACCACAATCAGTGAAAAACTGTTTTTT.

The sample holds many counts of this clonotype. This beta chain is a stray sequence in a library constructed for alpha chains; its clone size is not meaningful. The V call is TRBV6-4, the J call TRBJ2-3; TRBD2 matches 14 bases. This CDR3 has 15 residues. The junction had 7 bases not matched to a gene; V was cut back by 6 bases and J by 8 bases. Germline V gene sequence: CDR1 MRHNA, CDR2 SNTAGT. In DNA form, the CDR3 reads TGTGCCAGCAGCGAAACTGGACTAGCGGGGGGTACGCAGTATTTT. This encodes CASSETGLAGGTQYF.

This clonotype was observed at least ten times. This beta chain was picked up by a library intended for alpha chains and is off target, so its count carries little meaning. The chain is built from TRBV7-2 and TRBJ2-2; D may be TRBD1 (6 bases). Germline CDR1 SGHTA, CDR2 FQGNSA. This CDR3 region has 14 residues. Trimming cost V 5 bases and J 1 base, with 8 bases left between them. This CDR3 reads CASSEQGNTGELFF. The CDR3 region has the DNA TGTGCCAGCAGCGAACAGGGGAACACCGGGGAGCTGTTTTTT.

A word on this clonotype: This beta chain turned up in a library designed for alpha chains; as an off-target read, its abundance says little. For the CDR3, the DNA is TGTGCCAGTAGTGTAAATCTAGGCTCACCCCTCCACTTT. Protein product: CASSVNLGSPLHF. The chain couples TRBV13 to TRBJ1-6; D is unresolved. Germline CDR1 reads PRHDT; CDR2 reads FYEKMQ (reference sequence). V lost 9 bases and J 10 bases, leaving 16 bases between the germline ends. This CDR3 region has 13 residues.

A remark on this clonotype: This beta chain is an unintended read in a library built for alpha chains; its size means little. The rearrangement uses TRBV7-6 and TRBJ2-3; the match to TRBD2 covers 11 bases. Looked up from germline, CDR1 is SGHVS and CDR2 is FNYEAQ. J was trimmed by 3 bases and V by 1 base; bases with no gene match: 3. The CDR3 is 16 amino acids. Written as DNA, the CDR3 is TGTGCCAGCAGCTTAGTCGGACTAGCGGGTACAGATACGCAGTATTTT. Its protein product is CASSLVGLAGTDTQYF.

The table lists this clonotype with many counts. This beta chain was picked up by a library intended for alpha chains and is off target, so its count carries little meaning. The chain is built from TRBV6-5 and TRBJ2-5; 9 bases are a match to TRBD2. The junction had 11 bases not matched to a gene; V was cut back by 6 bases and J by 3 bases. CDR3 length: 16 amino acids. The V gene's germline CDR1 is MNHEY and CDR2 SVGAGI. CDR3 DNA sequence: TGTGCCAGCAGCCGGACCGCTCCTAGCGGGGAAGAGACCCAGTACTTC. Its translation: CASSRTAPSGEETQYF.

This clonotype was detected only a few times. The library was prepared for alpha chains; this beta chain is a stray read, so its frequency means little. V is TRBV5-1 and J is TRBJ2-7; D is unclear. Germline V CDR1 and CDR2: SGHRS, YFSETQ. Deletions cut 3 bases from V and 3 bases from J, with 4 bases between. The CDR3 covers 11 residues. CDR3 DNA sequence: TGCGCCAGCAGCTGGGGCTACGAGCAGTACTTC. Translating it yields CASSWGYEQYF.